Below, 17 T cell receptor beta chains from the same sample are listed, as sequenced in a study of T cell responses to AZD1222 COVID-19 vaccine. Measured with immunoSEQ multiplex PCR; TCRdb has only the in-frame clones, and not every one. The table lists about 180,000 clones, roughly 94% of them singletons. The sequencing here drew on peripheral blood, taken 28 days after the second AZD1222 dose. Receptor source: an adult who received the AZD1222 COVID-19 vaccine.

The V and J genes are TRBV28 and TRBJ1-2, with D unresolved. The CDR3 is made up of 18 amino acids. Trimming pared 7 bases from V and 1 base from J, leaving 25 bases between. Germline loops: CDR1 MDHEN, CDR2 SYDVKM. CDR3 DNA sequence: TGTGCCAGCACCCAAAATAGGAGAGGGAATAAAATTAACTATGGCTACACCTTC. Translating it yields CASTQNRRGNKINYGYTF.

The chain carries TRBV6-5 and TRBJ1-2, with 7 positions matching TRBD1. Unmatched junction bases numbered 14, after V lost 2 bases and J lost 8 bases. Germline V gene data show CDR1 as MNHEY and CDR2 as SVGAGI. The CDR3 totals 16 residues. The CDR3: CASSYDPWDSRKGYTF. The CDR3 DNA reads as TGTGCCAGCAGTTACGACCCCTGGGACAGTAGGAAGGGCTACACCTTC.

V and J are TRBV7-9 and TRBJ2-1; either TRBD1 or TRBD2 may fit D (5 bases each). V lost 1 base to trimming and J lost 7 bases, with 8 bases between them. Germline V gives CDR1 SEHNR, CDR2 FQNEAQ (reference sequence). The length of the CDR3 is 13 residues. This CDR3 reads CASSLVGENEQFF. CDR3 nucleotide sequence: TGTGCCAGCAGCTTAGTGGGGGAGAATGAGCAGTTCTTC.

The chain has TRBV5-1 and TRBJ1-4; D is perhaps TRBD1 (6 bases). Trimming took off 3 bases at V and 6 bases at J, with 9 bases between the two ends. Per germline, CDR1 SGHRS and CDR2 YFSETQ. This CDR3 is 13 amino acids long. CDR3 sequence (DNA): TGCGCCAGCAGCTCGGACAGAGATGAAAAACTGTTTTTT. Encoded protein: CASSSDRDEKLFF.

The chain couples TRBV4-1 to TRBJ2-3; D may be TRBD2 (6 bases). The germline V gene has CDR1 MGHRA and CDR2 YSYEKL. Trimming cost V 9 bases and J 8 bases, with 24 bases left between them. The CDR3 length is 15 residues. CDR3 sequence: CASGAGRRGGVTQYF. For the CDR3, the DNA is TGCGCCAGTGGCGCGGGGCGGAGGGGTGGTGTTACGCAGTATTTT.

The chain combines TRBV28 with TRBJ1-2, with D possibly TRBD1 on 5 matching bases. Germline loops: CDR1 MDHEN, CDR2 SYDVKM. V was trimmed by 5 bases and J by 8 bases, leaving 18 bases between them. This CDR3 has 14 amino acids. The CDR3 bases are TGTGCCAGCAGTCCGCTGGCCCCGAGGGACGGCTACACCTTC. It translates to CASSPLAPRDGYTF.

V and J are TRBV16 and TRBJ1-4, with D uncertain. Germline CDR1 is KGHSY and CDR2 is FQNENV. This CDR3 comprises 15 residues. Trimming took off 4 bases at V and 7 bases at J, with 16 bases between the two ends. Here the CDR3 DNA reads TGTGCCAGCAGCCGCCGGGAAGGTCTCAGTGAAAAACTGTTTTTT. Protein product: CASSRREGLSEKLFF. The full variable domain, its missing parts supplied by reference TRBV16 and TRBJ1-4, is GEEVAQTPKHLVRGEGQKAKLYCAPIKGHSYVFWYQQVLKNEFKFLISFQNENVFDETGMPKERFSAKCLPNSPCSLEIQATKLEDSAVYFCASSRREGLSEKLFFGSGTQLSVL.

This clone was seen just once. The chain employs TRBV4-1 and TRBJ2-1; D not certain. The CDR3 has 15 residues. Trimming took 1 base from V and 0 from J, leaving 7 bases between them. CDR1 is MGHRA, CDR2 YSYEKL, per germline. The CDR3 loop is CASSQVQSSYNEQFF. The CDR3 coding sequence is TGCGCCAGCAGCCAAGTTCAGAGCTCCTACAATGAGCAGTTCTTC.

This chain connects TRBV24-1 to TRBJ2-2, with D perhaps matching TRBD2 (5 bases). The V end lost 9 bases, the J end lost 4 bases, and 11 bases lay between the germline ends. The CDR3 length is 13 residues. Germline V gene data show CDR1 as KGHDR and CDR2 as SFDVKD. CDR3 coding DNA: TGTGCCACCCGAGGGTACGCCACCGGGGAGCTGTTTTTT. This gives the protein CATRGYATGELFF.

The chain is built from TRBV7-9 and TRBJ1-5, with TRBD1 as a possible D gene (5 bases). Deletions cut 1 base from V and 4 bases from J, with 8 bases between. This CDR3 spans 14 amino acids. Per germline, CDR1 SEHNR and CDR2 FQNEAQ (reference sequence). CDR3 nucleotides: TGTGCCAGCAGCTTAGAGGCAGGGAATCAGCCCCAGCATTTT. It encodes CASSLEAGNQPQHF.

This sequence joins TRBV7-9 and TRBJ2-7; no reliable D call. The germline gives CDR1 SEHNR, CDR2 FQNEAQ (reference sequence). Trimming took off 5 bases at V and 1 base at J, with 6 bases between the two ends. This CDR3 region has 12 residues. CDR3 DNA sequence: TGTGCCAGCAGCCTTTCATCCTACGAGCAGTACTTC. It specifies CASSLSSYEQYF.

The CDR3 spells CASSLIGTSEEETQYF. The CDR3, as DNA: TGTGCCAGCAGCTTAATCGGGACTAGCGAGGAAGAGACCCAGTACTTC. The rearrangement uses TRBV7-6 and TRBJ2-5, with 10 nucleotides matching TRBD2. V trimming: 2 bases; J trimming: 3 bases; junction bases outside the gene matches: 6. Germline lookup yields CDR1 SGHVS and CDR2 FNYEAQ. The CDR3 extends over 16 amino acids.

J is TRBJ2-6 and V is TRBV11-2; D not certain. This CDR3 region has 16 residues. V lost 0 bases and J lost 0, with 6 bases in between. Germline V gene data show CDR1 as SGHAT and CDR2 as FQNNGV. The CDR3 coding sequence is TGTGCCAGCAGCTTAGATACCGTCTCTGGGGCCAACGTCCTGACTTTC. It specifies CASSLDTVSGANVLTF. Full variable domain (outside the CDR3, taken from reference TRBV11-2 and TRBJ2-6): EAGVAQSPRYKIIEKRQSVAFWCNPISGHATLYWYQQILGQGPKLLIQFQNNGVVDDSQLPKDRFSAERLKGVDSTLKIQPAKLEDSAVYLCASSLDTVSGANVLTFGAGSRLTVL.

The chain carries TRBV15 and TRBJ2-7; 11 positions match TRBD1. J was trimmed by 3 bases and V by 2 bases; bases with no gene match: 3. This CDR3 has 15 amino acids. The V gene's germline CDR1 is LNHNV and CDR2 YYDKDF (reference sequence). The CDR3 here is CATSRTGTGGYEQYF. The CDR3 DNA reads TGTGCCACCAGCAGAACCGGGACAGGGGGCTACGAGCAGTACTTC.

V and J are TRBV24-1 and TRBJ1-2; D perhaps matches TRBD1 (6 bases). This CDR3 is 13 amino acids long. V was trimmed by 4 bases and J by 7 bases, leaving 12 bases between them. Germline CDR1 KGHDR, CDR2 SFDVKD. The CDR3: CATSDRGVGGYTF. CDR3 in DNA: TGTGCCACCAGTGACAGGGGCGTCGGTGGCTACACCTTC.

V is TRBV11-3 and J is TRBJ1-1; D call uncertain. In germline, CDR1 is SGHNT, CDR2 YENEEA. This CDR3 has 13 amino acids. V lost 1 base and J lost 7, with 10 bases in between. The DNA for the CDR3 is TGTGCCAGCAGCTTAGGTGGCAGACTTGAAGCTTTCTTT. This encodes CASSLGGRLEAFF.

The genes are TRBV19 and TRBJ2-1, with TRBD1 as a possible D gene (6 bases). The CDR3 consists of 17 residues. The V and J ends lost 5 bases and 0 bases respectively, with 17 bases between them. CDR1 and CDR2 (germline): LNHDA, SQIVND (reference sequence). CDR3: CASSRTPTGPSYNEQFF. The CDR3 DNA reads as TGTGCCAGTAGTCGAACGCCGACAGGACCCTCCTACAATGAGCAGTTCTTC.